The entry below describes one T cell receptor (beta chain). This record belongs to a study of blood T cell repertoires in COVID-19. Study overall: Sample material is recorded as cDNA or gDNA derived from T cells, B-cell-depleted T cells, or PBMCs.

Only in-frame clones appear in the TCRdb table, and some are missing; sequencing was by immunoSEQ multiplex PCR. The sample shows about 240,000 clones, 81% of them seen only once. This CDR3 contains 15 residues. V lost 2 bases and J lost 3; bases outside the gene matches: 3. Germline-derived CDR1 and CDR2 are MNHNS and SASEGT. This clonotype originated in a woman aged 80 or older with COVID-19, enrolled during active disease. Sequencing was done on a sample of peripheral blood. V and J are TRBV6-1 and TRBJ2-2; the match to TRBD1 covers 7 bases. The CDR3: CASSEPGGYTGELFF. CDR3 nucleotides: TGTGCCAGCAGTGAACCAGGGGGATACACCGGGGAGCTGTTTTTT.